This passage covers 27 T cell receptor beta chains from one sample sequenced in a study of blood T cell repertoires in COVID-19. Produced via immunoSEQ multiplex PCR; TCRdb's table is partial and in-frame only. The sample records 150,000 to 200,000 clones, just under 85% being singletons. Input material: peripheral blood. The receptors were gathered from a man aged 55 to 70 with COVID-19, enrolled during active disease.

The chain combines TRBV28 with TRBJ1-1, with 7 bases identical to TRBD1. Germline V lookup: CDR1 MDHEN, CDR2 SYDVKM. With 8 bases clipped from V and 1 base from J, the junction kept 10 bases outside the gene matches. The CDR3 covers 15 residues. CDR3 nucleotide sequence: TGTGCCAGCTACGAATTGGGACAGTCGAACACTGAAGCTTTCTTT. This codes for CASYELGQSNTEAFF.

V is TRBV30 and J is TRBJ1-1; 9 bases fit TRBD1. Germline CDR1 reads GTSNPN; CDR2 reads SVGIG (reference sequence). V dropped 2 bases and J dropped 4; count of bases not matched to a gene: 11. The CDR3 loop spans 16 amino acids. The CDR3 nucleotides are TGTGCCTGGAGTAAACAATCTACGACAGGGGGCACTGAAGCTTTCTTT. Translating gives CAWSKQSTTGGTEAFF. Drawing the rest from reference TRBV30 and TRBJ1-1, the complete variable domain is SQTIHQWPATLVQPVGSPLSLECTVEGTSNPNLYWYRQAAGRGLQLLFYSVGIGQISSEVPQNLSASRPQDRQFILSSKKLLLSDSGFYLCAWSKQSTTGGTEAFFGQGTRLTVV.

The genes are TRBV27 and TRBJ2-7; 14 nucleotides match TRBD2. CDR1 is MNHEY and CDR2 is SMNVEV in the germline V gene (reference sequence). V trimming: 5 bases; J trimming: 4 bases; junction bases outside the gene matches: 10. This CDR3 is 17 amino acids long. The chain's CDR3 is CASSLGEGLAGVYEQYF. As DNA, the CDR3 is TGTGCCAGCAGTCTAGGGGAGGGACTAGCGGGAGTGTACGAGCAGTACTTC.

This rearrangement joins TRBV28 to TRBJ2-3; 12 bases agree with TRBD2. The CDR3 has 13 residues. J lost 9 bases, V lost 10 bases, and 8 bases had no gene match. Germline lookup yields CDR1 MDHEN and CDR2 SYDVKM. This CDR3 reads CAISTSGRVTQYF. In DNA form, the CDR3 reads TGTGCCATCTCGACTAGCGGGAGAGTCACGCAGTATTTT.

The rearrangement uses TRBV11-2 and TRBJ1-4, with 8 bases matching TRBD1. V shed 3 bases, J shed 4 bases, and the junction held 7 bases outside the gene matches. This CDR3 is 16 amino acids long. Germline assignment: CDR1 SGHAT and CDR2 FQNNGV. DNA for the CDR3: TGTGCCAGCAGCTTCTGGGGGACAGGTCGTAATGAAAAACTGTTTTTT. Its translation: CASSFWGTGRNEKLFF.

V is TRBV27 and J is TRBJ1-2; D might be TRBD1 (5 bases). Germline CDR1 reads MNHEY; CDR2 reads SMNVEV (reference sequence). V was trimmed by 5 bases and J by 4 bases, leaving 17 bases between them. The CDR3 has 15 residues. CDR3 nucleotide sequence: TGTGCCAGCAGTGATACAGGTCCTTGGGGCTATGGCTACACCTTC. This sequence encodes CASSDTGPWGYGYTF.

This clone has only a few counts. The chain employs TRBV5-1 and TRBJ2-7; D is ambiguous. Trimming took off 4 bases at V and 6 bases at J, with 11 bases between the two ends. In germline, CDR1 is SGHRS, CDR2 YFSETQ. This CDR3 has 12 amino acids. DNA for the CDR3: TGCGCCAGCAGCGCCCAGTTGCCCGAGCAGTACTTC. This translates into CASSAQLPEQYF.

This clone occurred once. The same CDR3 also results from other DNA sequences found in this sample. The chain joins TRBV3-1 (or the pseudogene TRBV3-2) to TRBJ1-1; 11 nucleotides align to TRBD1. CDR3 size: 14 residues. Looked up from germline, CDR1 is LGHDT and CDR2 is YNNKEL (reference sequence). Trimming removed 4 bases from V and 4 bases from J; junction bases left unmatched: 2. This CDR3 reads CASSLGTGGTEAFF. CDR3 bases: TGTGCCAGCAGCCTTGGGACAGGGGGCACTGAAGCTTTCTTT.

The rearrangement uses TRBV6-1 and TRBJ1-2; D unresolved. The CDR3 has 12 amino acids. Germline V lookup: CDR1 MNHNS, CDR2 SASEGT. The V gene lost 1 base and the J gene lost 10 bases, with 10 bases spanning the gap. Written as DNA, the CDR3 is TGTGCCAGCAGTGAAGAGAGGGAAGACTACACCTTC. Translated: CASSEEREDYTF.

This clone was seen just once. CDR3 region: CATSRGPTRDGANVLTF. As DNA, the CDR3 is TGTGCCACCAGCAGGGGCCCAACCAGGGATGGGGCCAACGTCCTGACTTTC. This chain links TRBV15 with TRBJ2-6; D perhaps matches TRBD1 (5 bases). V lost 3 bases, J lost 3 bases, and 15 bases lay in between. Germline V lookup: CDR1 LNHNV, CDR2 YYDKDF (reference sequence). The CDR3 runs to 17 residues.

The gene calls are TRBV7-9 and TRBJ2-7, with 8 bases fitting TRBD2. V lost 5 bases to trimming and J lost 6 bases; unmatched junction nucleotides: 9. Germline assignment: CDR1 SEHNR and CDR2 FQNEAQ (reference sequence). This CDR3 comprises 14 residues. CDR3 in amino acids: CASSTSIGGGEQYF. Here the CDR3 DNA reads TGTGCCAGCAGCACCTCCATCGGGGGGGGCGAGCAGTACTTC.

This clone was found a few times. This chain uses TRBV28 with TRBJ1-4; D uncertain. The ends were cut back, 6 bases at V and 1 base at J, with 12 bases in the middle. This CDR3 has 15 amino acids. Germline CDR1 and CDR2: MDHEN and SYDVKM. In nucleotides, the CDR3 is TGTGCCAGCAGCCACCAAACCGGAACTAATGAAAAACTGTTTTTT. As protein: CASSHQTGTNEKLFF.

This chain links TRBV2 with TRBJ2-5; 8 bases fit TRBD1. This CDR3 has 15 residues. With V trimmed by 4 bases and J by 5 bases, 9 bases remained unmatched. Germline V gives CDR1 SNHLY, CDR2 FYNNEI. The CDR3 is CASSVQGAHAETQYF. For the CDR3, the DNA is TGTGCCAGCAGTGTTCAGGGGGCACACGCGGAGACCCAGTACTTC.

This clone was seen only once. The chain is built from TRBV5-1 and TRBJ1-1; 7 bases align to TRBD1. CDR3 size: 14 residues. Germline trimming cut 5 bases from V and 5 bases from J; bases unmatched to any gene: 9. CDR1 SGHRS and CDR2 YFSETQ come from the germline V gene. The CDR3 DNA reads TGCGCCAGCAGACCAACAGGGGATTTTACTGAAGCTTTCTTT. This codes for CASRPTGDFTEAFF.

The chain links TRBV7-2 to TRBJ1-2; D uncertain. This CDR3 is built from 12 residues. From germline, CDR1 is SGHTA and CDR2 FQGNSA. Trimming took 5 bases from V and 8 from J, leaving 12 bases between them. CDR3 loop: CASSPRLGGYTF. The CDR3 nucleotides read TGTGCCAGCAGCCCCCGATTGGGCGGCTACACCTTC.

J is TRBJ2-7 and V is TRBV7-7, with 9 bases fitting TRBD1. V lost 5 bases, J lost 5 bases, and 7 bases stayed unmatched. The CDR3 is made up of 14 amino acids. Germline CDR1 reads SSHAT; CDR2 reads FNYEAQ (reference sequence). The CDR3 region has the DNA TGTGCCAGCAGCCTGGGGACAGGGAACAACGAGCAGTACTTC. The encoded protein is CASSLGTGNNEQYF.

J is TRBJ2-7 and V is TRBV28; TRBD2 matches at 7 bases. The CDR3 is made up of 13 amino acids. The V gene's germline CDR1 is MDHEN and CDR2 SYDVKM. V was clipped by 6 bases and J by 4 bases; unmatched bases: 6. CDR3 loop: CASSRSGPYEQYF. The CDR3 nucleotides read TGTGCCAGCAGCCGTAGCGGGCCGTACGAGCAGTACTTC.

The chain recombines TRBV7-6 with TRBJ2-5; D call uncertain. The CDR3 totals 15 residues. Deletions cut 0 bases from V and 0 bases from J, with 8 bases between. CDR1 and CDR2 from the germline V gene are SGHVS and FNYEAQ. CDR3 protein: CASSLARVHQETQYF. The CDR3 nucleotides are TGTGCCAGCAGCTTAGCCCGGGTACACCAAGAGACCCAGTACTTC.

The rearrangement links TRBV3-1 (or the pseudogene TRBV3-2) to TRBJ1-2; possible D gene TRBD1, 6 bases. V was clipped by 6 bases and J by 4 bases, with 21 bases between them. The CDR3 is 16 amino acids. CDR1 is LGHDT, CDR2 YNNKEL, per germline (reference sequence). The CDR3 sequence is CASSNRGGGSIYGYTF. CDR3 in DNA: TGTGCCAGCAGTAATAGGGGGGGCGGCTCAATCTATGGCTACACCTTC.

The V call is TRBV29-1, the J call TRBJ2-2, with 7 bases matching TRBD1. The CDR3 sequence is 14 residues long. Trimming took 4 bases from V and 0 from J; bases not matched to a gene: 2. The V gene's germline CDR1 is SQVTM and CDR2 ANQGSEA. CDR3 region: CSVVDRANTGELFF. CDR3 bases: TGCAGCGTTGTCGACAGGGCGAACACCGGGGAGCTGTTTTTT.

The chain couples TRBV5-8 to TRBJ1-2; unclear D gene. V was cut by 0 bases and J by 1 base, with 7 bases left in between. Germline CDR1 and CDR2: SGHTS and YDEGEE. The CDR3 contains 14 residues. CDR3 in amino acids: CASSLGTVNYGYTF. Here the CDR3 DNA reads TGTGCCAGCAGCTTGGGAACAGTTAACTATGGCTACACCTTC.

This clone was seen once. The chain joins TRBV3-1 (or the pseudogene TRBV3-2) to TRBJ2-1, with D possibly TRBD2 on 5 matching bases. The CDR3 has 17 residues. CDR1 is LGHDT, CDR2 YNNKEL, per germline (reference sequence). V was pared by 4 bases and J by 1 base, with 17 bases between. The CDR3 nucleotides are TGTGCCAGCAGCCTTTTCAGCGGTTCCCATTCCTACAATGAGCAGTTCTTC. Encoded protein: CASSLFSGSHSYNEQFF.

This clone was observed a few times. The CDR3 DNA sequence: TGTGCCAGCTCACGGGACATGAACACTGAAGCTTTCTTT. Its protein product is CASSRDMNTEAFF. The V and J genes are TRBV18 and TRBJ1-1, with a possible D match to TRBD1 (6 bases). The germline gives CDR1 KGHSH, CDR2 LQKENI. Deletions cut 4 bases from V and 0 bases from J, with 6 bases between. The CDR3 runs 13 residues.

The J gene is TRBJ2-1, the V gene TRBV7-9; TRBD1 aligns across 9 bases. The J segment lost 7 bases and the V segment lost 1 base, leaving 8 bases of the junction unmatched. CDR1 is SEHNR and CDR2 is FQNEAQ in the germline V gene (reference sequence). The CDR3 spans 16 residues. This CDR3 reads CASSLGDREVRNEQFF. In DNA form, the CDR3 reads TGTGCCAGCAGCTTAGGGGACAGGGAGGTGAGGAATGAGCAGTTCTTC.

V usage is TRBV5-4 and J usage is TRBJ1-1; TRBD1 matches 8 bases. Per the germline V gene, CDR1 is SGHNT and CDR2 is YYREEE (reference sequence). The CDR3 has 14 residues. Germline trimming cut 5 bases from V and 1 base from J; bases unmatched to any gene: 4. CDR3: CASRGQGWNTEAFF. CDR3 DNA sequence: TGTGCCAGCAGAGGACAGGGTTGGAACACTGAAGCTTTCTTT.

V and J are TRBV5-1 and TRBJ2-1, with 9 bases matching TRBD1. J gave up 3 bases and V 4 bases, and 8 bases lay outside the gene matches. Germline V lookup: CDR1 SGHRS, CDR2 YFSETQ. The CDR3 extends over 16 amino acids. This CDR3 reads CASSLRGDRVYNEQFF. The DNA of the CDR3 is TGCGCCAGCAGCCTAAGGGGGGACAGGGTCTACAATGAGCAGTTCTTC.

The rearrangement uses TRBV19 and TRBJ1-5; the D gene is possibly TRBD1 (6 bases). V was trimmed by 3 bases and J by 7 bases, leaving 13 bases between them. Germline lookup yields CDR1 LNHDA and CDR2 SQIVND (reference sequence). The CDR3 covers 14 residues. CDR3 amino acids: CASSMTGLEQPQHF. The CDR3 DNA follows: TGTGCCAGTAGTATGACAGGACTTGAACAGCCCCAGCATTTT.